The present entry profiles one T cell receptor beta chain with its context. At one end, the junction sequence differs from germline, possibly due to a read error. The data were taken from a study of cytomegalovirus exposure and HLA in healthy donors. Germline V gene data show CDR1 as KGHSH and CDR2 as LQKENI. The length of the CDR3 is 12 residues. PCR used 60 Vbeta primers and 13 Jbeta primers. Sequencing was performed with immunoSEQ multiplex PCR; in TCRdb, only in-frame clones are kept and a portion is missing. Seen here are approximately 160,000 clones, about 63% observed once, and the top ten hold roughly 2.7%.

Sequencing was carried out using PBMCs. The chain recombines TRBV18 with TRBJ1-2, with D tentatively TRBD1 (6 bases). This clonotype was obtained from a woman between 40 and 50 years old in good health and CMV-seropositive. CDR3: CASSSGDYGYPF. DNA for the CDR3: TGTGCCAGCTCCTCAGGGGACTATGGCTACCCCTTC.